One and the same sample provided the 6 T cell receptor beta chains below, sequenced in a study of T cell responses to AZD1222 COVID-19 vaccine. Repertoires were generated with immunoSEQ multiplex PCR, while TCRdb's copy carries only in-frame clones and drops some. Seen here are 130,000 or so clones, 90% to 95% observed once, and the top ten hold 1.5% to 2%. The sample here was peripheral blood, taken on day 0 of AZD1222 vaccination. Receptors were obtained from an adult in good health.

The V gene is TRBV5-1, the J gene TRBJ1-1; 9 bases are a match to TRBD1. Germline assignment: CDR1 SGHRS and CDR2 YFSETQ. The V segment lost 7 bases and the J segment 6 bases; nucleotides outside the gene matches: 10. CDR3 size: 14 residues. The CDR3 loop is CASSPTGGIPEAFF. The CDR3 coding sequence is TGCGCCAGCTCTCCGACAGGGGGGATCCCTGAAGCTTTCTTT.

This rearrangement joins TRBV29-1 to TRBJ1-2; D is uncertain. The CDR3 spans 13 residues. Germline-derived CDR1 and CDR2 are SQVTM and ANQGSEA. Here the CDR3 reads CSGGSLTNYGYTF. DNA for the CDR3: TGCAGTGGAGGGTCTCTGACTAACTATGGCTACACCTTC. The whole variable domain, remainder taken from reference TRBV29-1 and TRBJ1-2, is SAVISQKPSRDICQRGTSLTIQCQVDSQVTMMFWYRQQPGQSLTLIATANQGSEATYESGFVIDKFPISRPNLTFSTLTVSNMSPEDSSIYLCSGGSLTNYGYTFGSGTRLTVV.

The J gene is TRBJ2-7, the V gene TRBV27; D is unclear. In germline, CDR1 is MNHEY, CDR2 SMNVEV (reference sequence). The V end was cut by 8 bases, the J end by 3 bases, with 14 bases between. The CDR3 extends over 13 amino acids. In DNA form, the CDR3 reads TGTGCCAGCTCCCCGAGACAACTCTACGAGCAGTACTTC. Amino acid sequence: CASSPRQLYEQYF.

The chain employs TRBV10-2 and TRBJ1-6; D remains ambiguous. The CDR3 is 13 amino acids. V was trimmed by 7 bases and J by 5 bases, leaving 9 bases between them. The V gene's germline CDR1 is WSHSY and CDR2 SAAADI. The CDR3: CASTPANNSPLHF. DNA for the CDR3: TGCGCCAGCACACCAGCTAATAATTCACCCCTCCACTTT.

This clone was counted a single time. Here the CDR3 DNA reads TGTGCCAGCTCACCTGGACAGGCTATTTCGACTAATGAAAAACTGTTTTTT. This codes for CASSPGQAISTNEKLFF. This rearrangement joins TRBV18 to TRBJ1-4, with 7 bases fitting TRBD1. The J segment lost 2 bases and the V segment lost 3 bases, leaving 9 bases of the junction unmatched. Germline loops: CDR1 KGHSH, CDR2 LQKENI. The CDR3 spans 17 residues.

V is TRBV4-1 and J is TRBJ2-7; TRBD2 aligns across 7 bases. In germline, CDR1 is MGHRA, CDR2 YSYEKL. V shed 2 bases, J shed 0 bases, and the junction held 7 bases outside the gene matches. The CDR3 covers 16 residues. In DNA, the CDR3 is TGCGCCAGCAGCCAACCTCTGGGGGGGAACTCCTACGAGCAGTACTTC. It is translated as CASSQPLGGNSYEQYF.